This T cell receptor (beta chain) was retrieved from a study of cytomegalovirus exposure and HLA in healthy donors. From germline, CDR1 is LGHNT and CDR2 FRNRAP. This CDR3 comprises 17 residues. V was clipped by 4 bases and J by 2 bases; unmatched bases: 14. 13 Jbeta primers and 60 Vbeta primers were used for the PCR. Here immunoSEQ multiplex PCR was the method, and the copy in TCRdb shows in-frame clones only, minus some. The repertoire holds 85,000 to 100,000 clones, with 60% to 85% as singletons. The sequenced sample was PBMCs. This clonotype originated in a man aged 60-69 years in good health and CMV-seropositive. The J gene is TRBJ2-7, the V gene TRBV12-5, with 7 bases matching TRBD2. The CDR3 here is CASGWGGRTSPAYEQYF. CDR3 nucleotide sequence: TGTGCTAGTGGTTGGGGGGGAAGAACTAGCCCTGCCTACGAGCAGTACTTC.